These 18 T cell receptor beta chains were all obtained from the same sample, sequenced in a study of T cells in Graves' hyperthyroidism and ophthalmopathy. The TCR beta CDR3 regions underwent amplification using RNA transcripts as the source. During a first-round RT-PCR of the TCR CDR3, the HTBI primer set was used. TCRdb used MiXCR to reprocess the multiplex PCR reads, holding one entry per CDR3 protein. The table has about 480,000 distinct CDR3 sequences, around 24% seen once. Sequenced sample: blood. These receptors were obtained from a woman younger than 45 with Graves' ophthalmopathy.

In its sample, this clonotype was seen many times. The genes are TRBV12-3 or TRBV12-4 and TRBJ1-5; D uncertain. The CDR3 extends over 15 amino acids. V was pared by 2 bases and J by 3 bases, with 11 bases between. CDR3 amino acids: CASSLSRPTNQPQHF. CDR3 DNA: TGTGCCAGCAGTTTATCGCGTCCGACCAATCAGCCCCAGCATTTT.

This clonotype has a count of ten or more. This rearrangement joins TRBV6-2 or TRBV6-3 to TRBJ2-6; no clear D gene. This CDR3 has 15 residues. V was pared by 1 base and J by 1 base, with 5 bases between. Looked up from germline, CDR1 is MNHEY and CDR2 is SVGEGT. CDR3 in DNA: TGTGCCAGCAGTTACTGGTCATCTGGGGCCAACGTCCTGACTTTC. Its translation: CASSYWSSGANVLTF.

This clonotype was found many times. The CDR3 DNA reads as TGTGCCAGTAGTATGAGGCTGAACACCGGGGAGCTGTTTTTT. The encoded protein is CASSMRLNTGELFF. V gene TRBV19 combines with J gene TRBJ2-2; no clear D. Trimming pared 3 bases from V and 1 base from J, leaving 6 bases between. The CDR3 sequence is 14 residues long. The germline CDR1 and CDR2 sequences are LNHDA and SQIVND (reference sequence).

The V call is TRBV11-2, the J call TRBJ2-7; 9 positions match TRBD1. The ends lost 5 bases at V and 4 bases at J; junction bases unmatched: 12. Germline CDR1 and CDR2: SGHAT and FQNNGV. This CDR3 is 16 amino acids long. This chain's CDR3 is CASSPPGGTGFYEQYF. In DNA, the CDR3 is TGTGCCAGCAGCCCGCCGGGCGGGACAGGGTTTTACGAGCAGTACTTC.

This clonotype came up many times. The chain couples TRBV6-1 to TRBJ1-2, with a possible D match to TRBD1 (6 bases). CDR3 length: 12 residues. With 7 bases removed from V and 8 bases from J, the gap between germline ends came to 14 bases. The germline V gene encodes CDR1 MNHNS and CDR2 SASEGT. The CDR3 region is CASTQGGHGYTF. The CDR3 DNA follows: TGTGCCAGCACTCAAGGGGGGCACGGCTACACCTTC.

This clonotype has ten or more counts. This CDR3 reads CSVGRQGTTGELFF. The DNA for the CDR3 is TGCAGCGTTGGGAGACAGGGTACCACCGGGGAGCTGTTTTTT. The gene calls are TRBV29-1 and TRBJ2-2; 7 nucleotides match TRBD1. Germline V gene lookup returns CDR1 SQVTM and CDR2 ANQGSEA. The V segment lost 4 bases and the J segment 4 bases; nucleotides outside the gene matches: 6. The CDR3 sequence is 14 residues long.

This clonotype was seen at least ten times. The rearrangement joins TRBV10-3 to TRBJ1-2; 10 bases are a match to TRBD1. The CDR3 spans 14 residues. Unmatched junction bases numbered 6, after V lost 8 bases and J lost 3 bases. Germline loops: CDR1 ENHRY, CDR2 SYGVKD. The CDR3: CAIRSGTGDYGYTF. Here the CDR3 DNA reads TGTGCCATCCGTTCCGGGACAGGGGACTATGGCTACACCTTC.

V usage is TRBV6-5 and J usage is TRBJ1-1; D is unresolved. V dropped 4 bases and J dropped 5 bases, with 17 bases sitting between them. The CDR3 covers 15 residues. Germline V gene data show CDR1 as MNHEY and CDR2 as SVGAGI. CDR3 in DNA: TGTGCCAGCAGTTCTGGATACGTAGGAGGGACTGAAGCTTTCTTT. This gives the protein CASSSGYVGGTEAFF.

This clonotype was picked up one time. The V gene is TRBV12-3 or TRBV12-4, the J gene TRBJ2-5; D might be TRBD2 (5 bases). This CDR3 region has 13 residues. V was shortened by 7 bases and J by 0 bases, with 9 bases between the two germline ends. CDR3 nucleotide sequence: TGTGCCAGCATGCAGCGGCACCAAGAGACCCAGTACTTC. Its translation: CASMQRHQETQYF.

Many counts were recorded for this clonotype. CDR3 residues: CASRSGLYTEAFF. CDR3 bases: TGTGCCAGCAGGAGTGGACTTTACACTGAAGCTTTCTTT. The chain couples TRBV6-6 to TRBJ1-1; D gene unclear. The germline V and J ends were trimmed by 6 bases and 3 bases, with 11 bases remaining between them. The germline gives CDR1 MNHNY, CDR2 SVGAGI (reference sequence). The CDR3 totals 13 residues.

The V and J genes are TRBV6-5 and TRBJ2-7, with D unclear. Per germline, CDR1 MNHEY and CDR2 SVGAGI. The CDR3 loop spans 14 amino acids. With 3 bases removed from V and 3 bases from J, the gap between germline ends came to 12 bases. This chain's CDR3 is CASSYRPANYEQYF. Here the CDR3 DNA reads TGTGCCAGCAGTTATCGACCCGCAAACTACGAGCAGTACTTC.

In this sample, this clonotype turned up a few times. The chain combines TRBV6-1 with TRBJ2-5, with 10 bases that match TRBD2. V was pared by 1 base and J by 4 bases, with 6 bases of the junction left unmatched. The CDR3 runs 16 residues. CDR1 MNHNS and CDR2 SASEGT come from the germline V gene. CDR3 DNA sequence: TGTGCCAGCAGTGAAGAGCCAGCGGGGGGGCCAGAGACCCAGTACTTC. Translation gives CASSEEPAGGPETQYF.

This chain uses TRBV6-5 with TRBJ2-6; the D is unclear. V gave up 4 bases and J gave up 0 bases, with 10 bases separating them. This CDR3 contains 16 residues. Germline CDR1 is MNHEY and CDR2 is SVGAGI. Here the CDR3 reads CASSSSRFSGANVLTF. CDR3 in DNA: TGTGCCAGCAGTTCGTCACGGTTCTCTGGGGCCAACGTCCTGACTTTC.

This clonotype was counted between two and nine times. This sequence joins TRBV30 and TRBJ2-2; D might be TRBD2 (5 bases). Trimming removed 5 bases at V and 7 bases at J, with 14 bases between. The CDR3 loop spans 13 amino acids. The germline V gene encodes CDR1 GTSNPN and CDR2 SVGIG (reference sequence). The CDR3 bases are TGTGCCTGGTCGGGCCAGGAGGTCGGGGAGCTGTTTTTT. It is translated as CAWSGQEVGELFF.

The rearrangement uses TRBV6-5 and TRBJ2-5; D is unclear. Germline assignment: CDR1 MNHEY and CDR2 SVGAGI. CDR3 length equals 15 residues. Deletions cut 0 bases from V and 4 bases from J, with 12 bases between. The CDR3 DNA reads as TGTGCCAGCAGTTACTCGGGCCTAAACGGAGAGACCCAGTACTTC. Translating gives CASSYSGLNGETQYF.

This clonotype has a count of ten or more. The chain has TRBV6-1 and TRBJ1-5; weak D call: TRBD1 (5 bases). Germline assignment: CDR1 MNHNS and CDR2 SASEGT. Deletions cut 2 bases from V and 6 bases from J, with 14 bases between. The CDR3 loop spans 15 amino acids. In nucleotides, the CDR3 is TGTGCCAGCAGTGAAAGGGGATTGAGGGTTCAGCCCCAGCATTTT. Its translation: CASSERGLRVQPQHF.

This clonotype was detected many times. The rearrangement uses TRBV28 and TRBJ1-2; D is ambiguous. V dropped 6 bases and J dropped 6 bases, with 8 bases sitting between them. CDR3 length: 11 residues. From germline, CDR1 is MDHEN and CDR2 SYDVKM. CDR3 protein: CASRTRDGYTF. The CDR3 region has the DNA TGTGCCAGCAGGACAAGGGATGGCTACACCTTC.

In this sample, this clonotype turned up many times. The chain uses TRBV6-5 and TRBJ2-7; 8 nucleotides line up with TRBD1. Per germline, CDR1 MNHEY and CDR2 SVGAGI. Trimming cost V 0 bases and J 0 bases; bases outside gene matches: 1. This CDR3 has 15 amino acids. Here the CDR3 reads CASSYSGQGSYEQYF. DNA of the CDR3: TGTGCCAGCAGTTACTCCGGACAGGGCTCCTACGAGCAGTACTTC.